This is a list of T cell receptor beta chains from one sample in a study of blood T cell repertoires in COVID-19. Clones were read by immunoSEQ multiplex PCR, and TCRdb kept only the in-frame ones, dropping some. The profile covers around 280,000 clones, with over 85% appearing a single time and roughly 11% taken by the ten largest. Sequences were obtained from peripheral blood. These receptors originate from a woman under 40 with COVID-19, enrolled during active disease. The CDR3 runs from the conserved cysteine through the conserved F or W. The order of the fields is clone size, D gene, V gene, J gene, CDR3 DNA, CDR3 protein. The D gene is left open where the match is weak. Size is stated for part of the rows, as once, few or many counts, or as a class when the clone is expanded.

>-|-|TRBV12-3/TRBV12-4|TRBJ1-2
TGTGCCAGCGCGTCCAGGGGCAACTATGGCTACACCTTC
CASASRGNYGYTF
>-|-|TRBV7-9|TRBJ1-4
TGTGCCAGCAGCCCAAGGGGAGGGCCTAATGAAAAACTGTTTTTT
CASSPRGGPNEKLFF
>-|TRBD1|TRBV2|TRBJ1-6
TGTGCCAGCAGTTGGGACAGGGGACTTTCCGTTAACCTCCACTTT
CASSWDRGLSVNLHF
>-|-|TRBV7-9|TRBJ2-7
TGTGCCAGCAGCTTGGTCCTAAACTACGAGCAGTACTTC
CASSLVLNYEQYF
>once|-|TRBV7-9|TRBJ1-1
TGTGCCAGCAGCTTATTTCAGGGGACATGGACTGAAGCTTTCTTT
CASSLFQGTWTEAFF
>-|TRBD2|TRBV7-2|TRBJ2-5
TGTGCCAGCAGCCCTATTTGGGCTAGCGGAGCCCAAGAGACCCAGTACTTC
CASSPIWASGAQETQYF
>-|TRBD2|TRBV5-1|TRBJ2-3
TGCGCCAGCAGCTTGGAACCTAGCGGGGGGGCCGGCGATACGCAGTATTTT
CASSLEPSGGAGDTQYF
>-|TRBD2|TRBV5-1|TRBJ2-1
TGCGCCACCGCGGAGCGGGGGGGCCTAAGCTCCTACAATGAGCAGTTCTTC
CATAERGGLSSYNEQFF
>-|TRBD2|TRBV5-5|TRBJ2-1
TGTGCCAGCAGCTCCGGGGGGGCGTTCCCCTACAATGAGCAGTTCTTC
CASSSGGAFPYNEQFF
>-|-|TRBV6-4|TRBJ1-3
TGTGCCATCCCTCGGGAATGTGGGCTCTCTGGAAACACCATATATTTT
CAIPRECGLSGNTIYF
>-|-|TRBV4-2|TRBJ2-2
TGTGCCAGCAGCCAAGATGTTGCGGGGAGATACACCGGGGAGCTGTTTTTT
CASSQDVAGRYTGELFF
>-|-|TRBV5-1|TRBJ1-4
TGCGCCAGCAGCTTCCAAGGGCGGGGGATAGGAGAAAAACTGTTTTTT
CASSFQGRGIGEKLFF
>-|TRBD1|TRBV2|TRBJ1-5
TGTGCCAACAGTGGGGCCGGGACAGGTTATCAGCCCCAGCATTTT
CANSGAGTGYQPQHF
>once|-|TRBV19|TRBJ1-5
TGTGCCAGTAGTGTATACTACGATAGCAATCAGCCCCAGCATTTT
CASSVYYDSNQPQHF
>-|-|TRBV6-1|TRBJ2-1
TGTGCCAGCAGTGAAAAAACAGGGTGGACCTACAATGAGCAGTTCTTC
CASSEKTGWTYNEQFF
>-|-|TRBV5-1|TRBJ1-2
TGCGCCAGCAAAGAAGAGGATCTCTATGGCTACACCTTC
CASKEEDLYGYTF
>-|TRBD1|TRBV30|TRBJ1-6
TGTGCCTGGAGGTGGACAGGGGCCTATTCACCCCTCCACTTT
CAWRWTGAYSPLHF
>-|TRBD2|TRBV3-1/TRBV3-2|TRBJ2-4
TGTGCCAGCAGCCAAGAACTTCGGGGGGACATTCAGTACTTC
CASSQELRGDIQYF
>-|TRBD1|TRBV11-3|TRBJ2-7
TGTGCCAGCAGCTTAGGAGACAGGGGCACTCGGTACTTC
CASSLGDRGTRYF
>-|TRBD2|TRBV5-1|TRBJ2-1
TGCGCCAGCAGCTTGGGGCTAGCGGGGGGGCTTATCGATGAGCAGTTCTTC
CASSLGLAGGLIDEQFF
>-|-|TRBV28|TRBJ1-2
TGTGCCAGCAGTTTAAACGCACAGCGGTACTATGGCTACACCTTC
CASSLNAQRYYGYTF
>-|-|TRBV4-1|TRBJ1-1
TGCGCCAGCAGCCAAGATAGGAGCACTGAAGCTTTCTTT
CASSQDRSTEAFF
>-|-|TRBV5-1|TRBJ2-7
TGCGCCAGCAGCTTATCCGACTCGCTGAAGAGCTACGAGCAGTACTTC
CASSLSDSLKSYEQYF
>-|TRBD1|TRBV5-8|TRBJ1-5
TGTGCCAGCAGCTTCGGGACAGGCAATCAGCCCCAGCATTTT
CASSFGTGNQPQHF
>-|-|TRBV5-8|TRBJ2-3
TGTGCCAGCAGCTTGGATTGGGGGCAAGATACGCAGTATTTT
CASSLDWGQDTQYF
>-|-|TRBV6-6|TRBJ2-7
TGTGCCAGCAAAACTCCAGGGGGGGAGCAGTACTTC
CASKTPGGEQYF
>once|TRBD1|TRBV4-2|TRBJ1-3
TGTGCCAGCAGCCACCCGGGACAGCTATCTGGAAACACCATATATTTT
CASSHPGQLSGNTIYF
>-|-|TRBV19|TRBJ1-2
TGTGCCAGCGTACAGGGAGCTAACTATGGCTACACCTTC
CASVQGANYGYTF
>-|TRBD1|TRBV15|TRBJ1-2
TGTGCCACCAGCAGAGGAGATACAGGGGATGGCTACACCTTC
CATSRGDTGDGYTF
>-|TRBD1|TRBV19|TRBJ1-5
TGTGCCAGTAGTATGAAGATGACAGGGTTCCAGCCCCAGCATTTT
CASSMKMTGFQPQHF
>-|-|TRBV6-5|TRBJ2-7
TGTGCCAGCCACAAATTGGGGGGAAGCTCCTACGAGCAGTACTTC
CASHKLGGSSYEQYF